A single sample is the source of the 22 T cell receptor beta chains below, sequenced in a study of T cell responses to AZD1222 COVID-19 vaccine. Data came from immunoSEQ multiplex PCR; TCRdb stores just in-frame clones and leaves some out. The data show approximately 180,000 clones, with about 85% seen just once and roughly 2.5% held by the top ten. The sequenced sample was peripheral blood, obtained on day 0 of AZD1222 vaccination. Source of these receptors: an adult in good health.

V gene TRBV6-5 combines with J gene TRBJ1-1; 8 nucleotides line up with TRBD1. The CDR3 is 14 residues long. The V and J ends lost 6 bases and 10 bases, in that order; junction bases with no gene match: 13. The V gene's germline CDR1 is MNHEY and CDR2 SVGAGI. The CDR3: CASRDTPGGSVAFF. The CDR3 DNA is TGTGCCAGCAGGGACACGCCAGGGGGCTCAGTAGCTTTCTTT.

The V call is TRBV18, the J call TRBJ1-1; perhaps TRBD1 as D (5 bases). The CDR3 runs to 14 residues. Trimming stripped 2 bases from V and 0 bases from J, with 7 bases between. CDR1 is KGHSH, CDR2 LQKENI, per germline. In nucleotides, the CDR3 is TGTGCCAGCTCACCAAAGGGGCTGAACACTGAAGCTTTCTTT. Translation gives CASSPKGLNTEAFF. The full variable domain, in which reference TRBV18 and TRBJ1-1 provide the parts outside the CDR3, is NAGVMQNPRHLVRRRGQEARLRCSPMKGHSHVYWYRQLPEEGLKFMVYLQKENIIDESGMPKERFSAEFPKEGPSILRIQQVVRGDSAAYFCASSPKGLNTEAFFGQGTRLTVV.

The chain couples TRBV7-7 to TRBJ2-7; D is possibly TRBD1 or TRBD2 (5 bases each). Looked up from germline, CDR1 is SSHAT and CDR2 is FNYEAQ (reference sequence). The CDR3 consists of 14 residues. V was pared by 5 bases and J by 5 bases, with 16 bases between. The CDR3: CASSPGTGSHEQYF. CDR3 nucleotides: TGTGCCAGCAGCCCTGGGACCGGATCTCACGAGCAGTACTTC.

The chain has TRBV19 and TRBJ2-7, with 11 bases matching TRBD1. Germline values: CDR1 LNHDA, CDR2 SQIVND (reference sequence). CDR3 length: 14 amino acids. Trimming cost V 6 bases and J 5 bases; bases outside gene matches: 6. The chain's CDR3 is CASSPGTGGNEQYF. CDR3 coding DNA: TGTGCCAGTAGCCCTGGGACAGGGGGAAACGAGCAGTACTTC.

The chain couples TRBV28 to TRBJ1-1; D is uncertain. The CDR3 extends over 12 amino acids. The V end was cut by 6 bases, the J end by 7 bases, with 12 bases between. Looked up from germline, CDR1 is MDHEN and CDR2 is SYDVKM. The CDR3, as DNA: TGTGCCAGCAGCTTTCACCTGGGTGAAGCTTTCTTT. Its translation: CASSFHLGEAFF.

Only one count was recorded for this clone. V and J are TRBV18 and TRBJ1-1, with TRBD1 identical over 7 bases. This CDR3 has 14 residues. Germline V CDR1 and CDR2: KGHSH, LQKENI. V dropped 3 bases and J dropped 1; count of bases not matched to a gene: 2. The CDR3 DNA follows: TGTGCCAGCTCACCTGGGACAGCGAACACTGAAGCTTTCTTT. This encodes CASSPGTANTEAFF.

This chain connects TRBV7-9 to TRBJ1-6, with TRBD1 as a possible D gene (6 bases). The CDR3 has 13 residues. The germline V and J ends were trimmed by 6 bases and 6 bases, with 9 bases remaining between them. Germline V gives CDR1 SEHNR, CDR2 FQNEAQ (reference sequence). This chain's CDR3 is CASRGAANSPLHF. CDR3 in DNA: TGTGCCAGCAGGGGGGCCGCTAATTCACCCCTCCACTTT.

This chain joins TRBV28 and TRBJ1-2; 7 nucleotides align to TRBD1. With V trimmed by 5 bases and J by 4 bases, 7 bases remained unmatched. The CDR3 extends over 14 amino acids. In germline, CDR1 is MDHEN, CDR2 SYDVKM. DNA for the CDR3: TGTGCCAGCAGTCAGGGGACAGAGAGCTATGGCTACACCTTC. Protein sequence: CASSQGTESYGYTF.

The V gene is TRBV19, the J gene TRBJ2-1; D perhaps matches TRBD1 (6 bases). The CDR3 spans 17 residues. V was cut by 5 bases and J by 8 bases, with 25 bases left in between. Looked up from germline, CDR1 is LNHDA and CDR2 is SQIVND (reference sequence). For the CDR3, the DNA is TGTGCCAGTAGTCAGGGGCCACCAGGAATCTACCTCTATGAGCAGTTCTTC. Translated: CASSQGPPGIYLYEQFF.

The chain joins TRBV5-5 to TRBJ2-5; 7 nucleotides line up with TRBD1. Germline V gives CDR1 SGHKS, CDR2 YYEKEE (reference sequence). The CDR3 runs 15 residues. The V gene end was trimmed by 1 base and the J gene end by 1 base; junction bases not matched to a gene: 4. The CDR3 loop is CASSLLGGPQETQYF. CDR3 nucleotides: TGTGCCAGCAGCTTGTTAGGGGGCCCCCAAGAGACCCAGTACTTC.

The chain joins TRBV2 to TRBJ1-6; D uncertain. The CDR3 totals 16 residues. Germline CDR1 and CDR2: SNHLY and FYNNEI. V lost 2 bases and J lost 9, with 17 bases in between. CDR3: CASSESAGNMGSPLHF. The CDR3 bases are TGTGCCAGCAGTGAATCGGCGGGCAATATGGGTTCACCCCTCCACTTT.

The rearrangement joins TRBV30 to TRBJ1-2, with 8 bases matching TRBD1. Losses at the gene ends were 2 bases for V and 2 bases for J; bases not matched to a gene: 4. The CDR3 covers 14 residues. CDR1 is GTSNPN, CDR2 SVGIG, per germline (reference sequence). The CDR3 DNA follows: TGTGCCTGGAGTCAACAGGGGGAAAACTATGGCTACACCTTC. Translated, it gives CAWSQQGENYGYTF.

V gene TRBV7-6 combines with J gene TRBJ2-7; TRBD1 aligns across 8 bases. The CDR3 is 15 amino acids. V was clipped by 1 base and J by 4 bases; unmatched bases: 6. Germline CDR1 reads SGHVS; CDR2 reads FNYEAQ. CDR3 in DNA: TGTGCCAGCAGCTTAGGGACAGGGATTACATACGAGCAGTACTTC. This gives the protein CASSLGTGITYEQYF.

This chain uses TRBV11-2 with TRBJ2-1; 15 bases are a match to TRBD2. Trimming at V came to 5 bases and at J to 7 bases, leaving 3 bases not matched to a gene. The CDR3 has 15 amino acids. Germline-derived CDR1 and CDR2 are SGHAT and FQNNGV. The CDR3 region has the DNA TGTGCCAGCAGCATAGGACTAGCGGGAGGGAATGAGCAGTTCTTC. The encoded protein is CASSIGLAGGNEQFF. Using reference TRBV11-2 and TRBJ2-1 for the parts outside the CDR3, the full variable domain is EAGVAQSPRYKIIEKRQSVAFWCNPISGHATLYWYQQILGQGPKLLIQFQNNGVVDDSQLPKDRFSAERLKGVDSTLKIQPAKLEDSAVYLCASSIGLAGGNEQFFGPGTRLTVL.

CDR3 nucleotide sequence: TGCGCCAGCAGCCCCGGGACTAGCGGGCCTTACGAGCAGTACTTC. Amino acid sequence: CASSPGTSGPYEQYF. The rearrangement links TRBV5-1 to TRBJ2-7, with 12 nucleotides matching TRBD2. The CDR3 sequence is 15 residues long. From germline, CDR1 is SGHRS and CDR2 YFSETQ. J gave up 4 bases and V 4 bases, and 6 bases lay outside the gene matches.

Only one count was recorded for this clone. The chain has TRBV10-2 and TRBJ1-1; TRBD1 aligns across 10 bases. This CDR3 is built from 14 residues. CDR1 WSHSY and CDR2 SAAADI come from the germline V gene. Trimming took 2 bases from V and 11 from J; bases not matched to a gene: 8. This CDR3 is CASSEATGGGRAFF. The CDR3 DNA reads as TGCGCCAGCAGTGAGGCGACAGGGGGCGGAAGGGCTTTCTTT.

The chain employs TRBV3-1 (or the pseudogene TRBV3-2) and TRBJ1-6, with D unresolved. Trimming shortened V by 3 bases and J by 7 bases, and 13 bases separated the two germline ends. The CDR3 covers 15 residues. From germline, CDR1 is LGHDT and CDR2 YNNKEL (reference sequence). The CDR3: CASSQHVVGNSPLHF. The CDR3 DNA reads TGTGCCAGCAGCCAGCACGTAGTGGGCAATTCACCCCTCCACTTT.

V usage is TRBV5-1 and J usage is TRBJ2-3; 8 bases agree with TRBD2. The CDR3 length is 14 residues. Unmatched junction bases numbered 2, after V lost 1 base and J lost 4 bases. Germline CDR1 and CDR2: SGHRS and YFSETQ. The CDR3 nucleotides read TGCGCCAGCAGCTTGCAGACTAGCGCAGATACGCAGTATTTT. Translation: CASSLQTSADTQYF.

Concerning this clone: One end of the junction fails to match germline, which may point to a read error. The CDR3 loop reads CTSSLLNTEAFF. CDR3 nucleotide sequence: TGTACCAGCAGCCTGCTGAACACTGAAGCTTTCTTT. The gene calls are TRBV12-3 or TRBV12-4 and TRBJ1-1; no clear D. This CDR3 has 12 residues.

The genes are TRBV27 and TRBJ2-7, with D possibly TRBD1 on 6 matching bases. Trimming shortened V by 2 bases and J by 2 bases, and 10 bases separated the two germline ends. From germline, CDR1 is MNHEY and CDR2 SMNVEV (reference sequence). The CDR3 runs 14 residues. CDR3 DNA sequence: TGTGCCAGCAGTTTAAAGGGACAAACCTACGAGCAGTACTTC. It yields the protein CASSLKGQTYEQYF.

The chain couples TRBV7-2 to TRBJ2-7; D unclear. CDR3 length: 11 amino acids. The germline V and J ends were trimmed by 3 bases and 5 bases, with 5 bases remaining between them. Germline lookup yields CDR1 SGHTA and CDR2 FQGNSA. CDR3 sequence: CASSFGDEQYF. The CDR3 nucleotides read TGTGCCAGCAGCTTTGGGGACGAGCAGTACTTC.

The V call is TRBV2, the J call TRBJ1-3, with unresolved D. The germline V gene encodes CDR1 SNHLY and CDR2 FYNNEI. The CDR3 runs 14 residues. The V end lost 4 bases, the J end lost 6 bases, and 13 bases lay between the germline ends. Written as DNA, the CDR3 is TGTGCCAGCAGTGGGGTAGGGAAGGAAAACACCATATATTTT. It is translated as CASSGVGKENTIYF. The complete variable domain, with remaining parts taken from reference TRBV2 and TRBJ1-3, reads EPEVTQTPSHQVTQMGQEVILRCVPISNHLYFYWYRQILGQKVEFLVSFYNNEISEKSEIFDDQFSVERPDGSNFTLKIRSTKLEDSAMYFCASSGVGKENTIYFGEGSWLTVV.